This T cell receptor (beta chain) was observed in a study of blood T cell repertoires in COVID-19. This clone was picked up a small number of times. The trim removed 2 bases at V and 8 bases at J, leaving 6 bases unmatched. This CDR3 is 14 amino acids long. Germline-derived CDR1 and CDR2 are SEHNR and FQNEAQ (reference sequence). Sequenced by immunoSEQ multiplex PCR; TCRdb stores in-frame clones only, minus some. Found here are about 70,000 clones, approximately 83% of them singletons; the top ten hold 12%. The sequence came from a human donor in a cohort sampled during active COVID-19. This chain uses TRBV7-9 with TRBJ1-2; 9 nucleotides align to TRBD1. The specimen sequenced was peripheral blood. Here the CDR3 DNA reads TGTGCCAGCAGCTTATACGGACAGGGGACGGGCTACACCTTC. Its translation: CASSLYGQGTGYTF. The whole variable domain, filled in from reference TRBV7-9 and TRBJ1-2, reads DTGVSQNPRHKITKRGQNVTFRCDPISEHNRLYWYRQTLGQGPEFLTYFQNEAQLEKSRLLSDRFSAERPKGSFSTLEIQRTEQGDSAMYLCASSLYGQGTGYTFGSGTRLTVV.